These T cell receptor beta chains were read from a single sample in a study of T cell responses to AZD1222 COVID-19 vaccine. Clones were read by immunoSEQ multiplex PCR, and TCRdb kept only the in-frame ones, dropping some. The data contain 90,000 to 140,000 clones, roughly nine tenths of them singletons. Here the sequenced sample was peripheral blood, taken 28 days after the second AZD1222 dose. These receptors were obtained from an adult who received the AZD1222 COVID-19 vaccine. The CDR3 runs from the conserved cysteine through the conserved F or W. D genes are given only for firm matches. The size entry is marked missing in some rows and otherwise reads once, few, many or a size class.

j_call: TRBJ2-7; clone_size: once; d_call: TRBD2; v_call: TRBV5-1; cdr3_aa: CASSKRESYEQYF; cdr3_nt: TGCGCCAGTTCAAAGCGGGAGTCCTACGAGCAGTACTTC
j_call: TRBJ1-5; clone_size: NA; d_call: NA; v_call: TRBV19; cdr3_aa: CASSILENQPQHF; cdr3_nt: TGTGCCAGTAGTATCTTAGAGAATCAGCCCCAGCATTTT
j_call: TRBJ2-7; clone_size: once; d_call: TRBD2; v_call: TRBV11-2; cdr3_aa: CASSQIRTRTPYEQYF; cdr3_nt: TGTGCCAGCAGCCAGATTCGGACTAGGACACCCTACGAGCAGTACTTC
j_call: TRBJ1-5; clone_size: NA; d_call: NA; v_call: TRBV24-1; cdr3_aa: CAFQQGAGLYSNQPQHF; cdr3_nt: TGTGCCTTCCAGCAAGGGGCAGGCCTTTATAGCAATCAGCCCCAGCATTTT
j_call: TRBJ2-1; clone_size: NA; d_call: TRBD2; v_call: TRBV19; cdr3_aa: CASSTVAGEKQFF; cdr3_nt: TGTGCCAGTAGTACCGTAGCGGGAGAAAAGCAGTTCTTC
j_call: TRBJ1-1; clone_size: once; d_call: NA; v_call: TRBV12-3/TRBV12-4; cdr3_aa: CASSPSTALAFF; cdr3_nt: TGTGCCAGCAGTCCATCGACAGCGCTAGCTTTCTTT
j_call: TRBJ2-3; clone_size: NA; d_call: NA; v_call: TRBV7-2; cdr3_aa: CASSRRTTGTDTQYF; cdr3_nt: TGTGCCAGCAGCCGCAGGACCACTGGCACAGATACGCAGTATTTT
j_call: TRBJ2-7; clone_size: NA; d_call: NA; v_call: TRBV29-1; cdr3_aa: CSVEADSGYEQYF; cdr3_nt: TGCAGCGTTGAAGCCGACTCAGGGTACGAGCAGTACTTC
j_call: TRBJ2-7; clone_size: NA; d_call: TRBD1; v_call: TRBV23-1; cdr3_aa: CASSRFRDRSHEQYF; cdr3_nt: TGCGCCAGCAGCCGTTTCCGGGACAGATCCCACGAGCAGTACTTC
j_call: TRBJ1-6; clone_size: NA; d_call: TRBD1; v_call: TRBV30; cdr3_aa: CAWNSRDRYNSPLHF; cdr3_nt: TGTGCCTGGAATTCCCGGGACAGATATAATTCACCCCTCCACTTT
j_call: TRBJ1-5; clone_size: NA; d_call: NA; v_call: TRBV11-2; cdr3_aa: CASSRLQGSLQHF; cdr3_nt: TGTGCCAGCAGCAGACTACAGGGATCCCTCCAGCATTTT
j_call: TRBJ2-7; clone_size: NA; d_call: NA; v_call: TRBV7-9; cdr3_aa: CASSPSAGTYEQYF; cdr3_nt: TGTGCCAGCAGCCCCTCGGCAGGGACCTACGAGCAGTACTTC
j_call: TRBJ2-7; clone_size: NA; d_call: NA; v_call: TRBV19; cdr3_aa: CASSIGAVAYEQYF; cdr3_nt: TGTGCCAGTAGTATAGGAGCTGTAGCCTACGAGCAGTACTTC
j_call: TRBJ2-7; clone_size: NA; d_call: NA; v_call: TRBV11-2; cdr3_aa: CASSLVAPGQYF; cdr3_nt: TGTGCCAGCAGCTTAGTAGCCCCCGGGCAGTACTTC
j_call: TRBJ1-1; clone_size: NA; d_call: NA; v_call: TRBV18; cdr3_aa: CASSSLQGDTEAFF; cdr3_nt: TGTGCCAGCTCATCATTACAGGGTGACACTGAAGCTTTCTTT
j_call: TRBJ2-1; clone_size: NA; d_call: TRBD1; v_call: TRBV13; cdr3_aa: CASSLTGVVNNEQFF; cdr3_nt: TGTGCCAGCAGCTTGACAGGGGTCGTCAACAATGAGCAGTTCTTC
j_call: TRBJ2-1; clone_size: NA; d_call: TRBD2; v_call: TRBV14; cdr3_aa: CASSHPRRGLASLNEQFF; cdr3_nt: TGTGCCAGCAGCCACCCCAGGAGGGGACTAGCGTCCCTTAATGAGCAGTTCTTC
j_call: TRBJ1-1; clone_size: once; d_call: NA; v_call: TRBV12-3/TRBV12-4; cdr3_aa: CASSLGGTAFF; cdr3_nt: TGTGCCAGCAGTTTAGGGGGAACAGCTTTCTTT
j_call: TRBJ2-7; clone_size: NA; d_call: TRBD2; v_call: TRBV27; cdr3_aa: CASGGGVTYEQYF; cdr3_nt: TGTGCCAGCGGGGGAGGGGTAACCTACGAGCAGTACTTC
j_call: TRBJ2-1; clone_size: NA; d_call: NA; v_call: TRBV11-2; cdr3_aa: CASSLGQGIYNEQFF; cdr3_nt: TGTGCCAGCAGCTTAGGGCAGGGCATATACAATGAGCAGTTCTTC
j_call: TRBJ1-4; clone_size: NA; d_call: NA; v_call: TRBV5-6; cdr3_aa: CASSLGPGATNEKLFF; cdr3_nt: TGTGCCAGCAGCTTGGGTCCAGGGGCAACTAATGAAAAACTGTTTTTT
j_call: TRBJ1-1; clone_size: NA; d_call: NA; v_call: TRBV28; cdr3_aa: CASLGRTEAFF; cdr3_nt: TGTGCCAGCCTGGGGAGGACTGAAGCTTTCTTT
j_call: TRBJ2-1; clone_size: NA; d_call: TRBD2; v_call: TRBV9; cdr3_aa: CASSVELAGNEQFF; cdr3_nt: TGTGCCAGCAGCGTAGAGCTAGCGGGCAATGAGCAGTTCTTC
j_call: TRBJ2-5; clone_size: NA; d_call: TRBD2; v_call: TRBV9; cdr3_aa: CASSAEGREWETQYF; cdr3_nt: TGTGCCAGCAGCGCGGAGGGGCGGGAGTGGGAGACCCAGTACTTC
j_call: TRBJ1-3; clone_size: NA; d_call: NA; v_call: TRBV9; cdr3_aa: CASSARTVGNTIYF; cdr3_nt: TGTGCCAGCAGCGCCAGGACAGTTGGAAACACCATATATTTT
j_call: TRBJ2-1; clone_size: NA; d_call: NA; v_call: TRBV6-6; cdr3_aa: CASNLGGGNNEQFF; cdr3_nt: TGTGCCAGCAACCTAGGGGGGGGAAACAATGAGCAGTTCTTC
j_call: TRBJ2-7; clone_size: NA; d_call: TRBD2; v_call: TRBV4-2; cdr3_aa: CASSRTPGLAGGSYEQYF; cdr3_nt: TGTGCCAGCAGCCGGACGCCGGGACTAGCGGGAGGATCCTACGAGCAGTACTTC
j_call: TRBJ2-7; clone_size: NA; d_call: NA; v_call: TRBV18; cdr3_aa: CASSPRRDEQYF; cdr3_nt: TGTGCCAGCTCACCAAGACGGGACGAGCAGTACTTC
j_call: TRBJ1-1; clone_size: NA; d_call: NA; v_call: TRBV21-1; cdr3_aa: CASSRWDITTEAFF; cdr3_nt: TGTGCCAGCAGCAGATGGGACATCACTACTGAAGCTTTCTTT
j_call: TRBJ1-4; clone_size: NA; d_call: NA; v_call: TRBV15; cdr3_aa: CATRRRGVVEKLFF; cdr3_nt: TGTGCCACCAGGAGAAGGGGGGTCGTTGAAAAACTGTTTTTT
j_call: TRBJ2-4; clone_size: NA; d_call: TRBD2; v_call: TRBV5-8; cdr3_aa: CASSPPLLAGGSIQYF; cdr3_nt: TGTGCCAGCAGCCCCCCTTTACTAGCGGGAGGAAGTATTCAGTACTTC
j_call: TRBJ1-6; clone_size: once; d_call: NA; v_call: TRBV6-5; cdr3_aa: CASSQQGSNSPLHF; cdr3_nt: TGTGCCAGCAGCCAACAGGGAAGTAATTCACCCCTCCACTTT
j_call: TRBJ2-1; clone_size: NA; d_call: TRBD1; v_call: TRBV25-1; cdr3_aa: CASRGTGVNEQFF; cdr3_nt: TGTGCCAGCAGAGGGACAGGGGTCAATGAGCAGTTCTTC
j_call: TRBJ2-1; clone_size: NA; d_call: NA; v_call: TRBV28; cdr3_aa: CASSLGREPYNEQFF; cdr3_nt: TGTGCCAGCAGTTTAGGGCGGGAACCCTACAATGAGCAGTTCTTC
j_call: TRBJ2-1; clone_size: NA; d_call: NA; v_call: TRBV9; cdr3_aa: CASSEHPRDEQFF; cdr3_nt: TGTGCCAGCAGCGAGCACCCTAGGGATGAGCAGTTCTTC
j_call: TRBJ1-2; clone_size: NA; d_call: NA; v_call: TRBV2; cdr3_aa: CASSEAGLRGNYGYTF; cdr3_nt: TGTGCCAGCAGTGAAGCTGGGTTACGAGGGAACTATGGCTACACCTTC
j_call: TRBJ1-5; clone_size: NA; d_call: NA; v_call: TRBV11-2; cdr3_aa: CASSLREGGQPQHF; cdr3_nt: TGTGCCAGCAGCTTACGCGAAGGCGGCCAGCCCCAGCATTTT
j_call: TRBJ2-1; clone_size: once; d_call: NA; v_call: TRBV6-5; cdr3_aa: CASRRGRYGGEQFF; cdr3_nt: TGTGCCAGCAGACGGGGACGGTACGGGGGTGAGCAGTTCTTC